This TCR beta chain was recovered during a study of CD8+CD57+ T cells in acquired aplastic anemia. This CDR3 is 14 amino acids long. Germline-derived CDR1 and CDR2 are SGHKS and YYEKEE (reference sequence). Deletions cut 1 base from V and 6 bases from J, with 11 bases between. This clonotype appeared a single time. Its antigen is currently unknown. Genomic DNA templated the TCR beta VDJ and CDR3 profiling. TCRdb reanalysed the reads using MiXCR and keeps one entry per CDR3 protein. The table shows more than 150,000 distinct CDR3 sequences, with approximately 48% occurring only once. Overall study results and limits: Researchers reported that CD8+ Simpson's diversity was not significantly different in patients versus controls.

The patients chosen for sequencing had shown expansion of CD8+CD57+ cells (detected by flow cytometry). The genes are TRBV5-5 and TRBJ1-5; no clear D gene. This receptor was taken from a human donor with aplastic anemia. Sequenced sample: sorted CD4+, CD8+, or CD8+CD57+ T cells (not recorded which) from PBMCs. The CDR3 DNA follows: TGTGCCAGCAGCTTGCTCCAGGCTCTTCAGCCCCAGCATTTT. Translating gives CASSLLQALQPQHF.